These 10 T cell receptor beta chains originate from one sample sequenced in a study of identical twins (dated by TCRdb to about 2016). Libraries came from 5' RACE. Instrument on record: Illumina HiSeq 2000. The public reads were reanalyzed by TCRdb: fastp trimming at Q25, MiXCR alignment, in-frame beta chains only. Entries are consolidated by CDR3 protein sequence, retaining the most common genes and DNA. In this sample the table shows around 670,000 distinct CDR3 sequences, 5.5% to 6.5% of which occur a single time. Around 2% of the sample goes to the ten largest clones. What was sequenced was naive T cells sorted from blood. The sample's cell subset or site, from its label and the paper: cells isolated with a human naive T-cell isolation kit. All receptors come from a man between 18 and 35 years old in good health.

This clonotype was seen a few times. The CDR3 spells CASRGTSRPIGTQYF. CDR3 in DNA: TGTGCCAGCAGGGGGACTTCTCGACCGATAGGGACCCAGTACTTC. The J gene is TRBJ2-5, the V gene TRBV28; tentative D call: TRBD2 (6 bases). Germline V gene data show CDR1 as MDHEN and CDR2 as SYDVKM. The CDR3 extends over 15 amino acids. The V gene lost 6 bases and the J gene lost 7 bases, with 21 bases spanning the gap.

This clonotype was seen at least ten times. The V gene is TRBV10-3, the J gene TRBJ1-4; D remains ambiguous. CDR1 and CDR2 (germline): ENHRY, SYGVKD. This CDR3 spans 11 amino acids. V shed 11 bases and J shed 12 bases, with 16 bases lying between them. This CDR3 reads CASHSGEELFF. CDR3 bases: TGTGCCTCCCACAGCGGGGAGGAACTGTTTTTT.

This chain joins TRBV4-1 and TRBJ2-2; tentatively, D is TRBD2 (6 bases). Germline V gene sequence: CDR1 MGHRA, CDR2 YSYEKL. The CDR3 has 15 residues. V lost 1 base to trimming and J lost 6 bases, with 12 bases between them. The CDR3 loop reads CASSQALGEAGELFF. CDR3 sequence (DNA): TGCGCCAGCAGCCAAGCCCTTGGGGAGGCCGGGGAGCTGTTTTTT.

This clonotype was detected a few times. This chain links TRBV29-1 with TRBJ2-3; no reliable D call. Germline CDR1 SQVTM, CDR2 ANQGSEA. The CDR3 covers 13 residues. V was clipped by 6 bases and J by 4 bases, with 14 bases between them. The CDR3 is CSVRRVVADTQYF. The CDR3 region has the DNA TGCAGCGTGCGGAGAGTTGTGGCAGATACGCAGTATTTT.

This clonotype was detected many times. The chain carries TRBV12-3 or TRBV12-4 and TRBJ1-1, with a tentative D call TRBD1 (5 bases). V gave up 5 bases and J gave up 8 bases, with 12 bases separating them. The CDR3 totals 12 residues. The CDR3 coding sequence is TGTGCCAGCAGTCGTATACGGGGCGAAGCTTTCTTT. Its protein product is CASSRIRGEAFF.

The rearrangement joins TRBV30 to TRBJ2-3; weak D call: TRBD1 (5 bases). The germline V gene has CDR1 GTSNPN and CDR2 SVGIG (reference sequence). Trimming shortened V by 0 bases and J by 8 bases, and 15 bases separated the two germline ends. This CDR3 is built from 14 residues. As DNA, the CDR3 is TGTGCCTGGAGTGTATTGGCAGGGTTGGTTACGCAGTATTTT. This gives the protein CAWSVLAGLVTQYF.

The chain combines TRBV24-1 with TRBJ2-7, with D unresolved. Trimming left V 10 bases short and J 4 bases short, with 13 bases between. Germline V CDR1 and CDR2: KGHDR, SFDVKD. The CDR3 extends over 12 amino acids. The CDR3 DNA follows: TGTGCCACTCGCGTCAGAGAGTACGAGCAGTACGTC. Protein product: CATRVREYEQYV.

The chain has TRBV29-1 and TRBJ1-2, with D perhaps TRBD1 (5 bases). Between the trimmed V and J ends, which lost 4 bases and 4 bases, there was a span of 13 bases. This CDR3 comprises 13 residues. From germline, CDR1 is SQVTM and CDR2 ANQGSEA. The CDR3 nucleotides are TGCAGCGTTGTTGTATGGGGCGGCTATGGCTACACCTTC. It codes for CSVVVWGGYGYTF. The full variable domain, with the rest looked up from reference TRBV29-1 and TRBJ1-2, is SAVISQKPSRDICQRGTSLTIQCQVDSQVTMMFWYRQQPGQSLTLIATANQGSEATYESGFVIDKFPISRPNLTFSTLTVSNMSPEDSSIYLCSVVVWGGYGYTFGSGTRLTVV.

This clonotype was observed a handful of times. The gene calls are TRBV2 and TRBJ2-7; the match to TRBD1 covers 7 bases. The CDR3 has 16 residues. Germline V gene lookup returns CDR1 SNHLY and CDR2 FYNNEI. The V segment lost 5 bases and the J segment 0 bases; nucleotides outside the gene matches: 10. CDR3 DNA sequence: TGTGCCAGCAGTTTCACCGGGACAGCCCCCTCCTACGAGCAGTACGTC. Translation gives CASSFTGTAPSYEQYV.

In its sample, this clonotype was seen many times. The genes are TRBV24-1 and TRBJ2-1, with a weak D call TRBD2 (5 bases). Per the germline V gene, CDR1 is KGHDR and CDR2 is SFDVKD. Trimming removed 2 bases from V and 12 bases from J, with 13 bases in between. The CDR3 has 13 residues. CDR3 bases: TGTGCCACCAGTGATTCGGTAGACGAGGGGCAGTTCTTC. Its translation is CATSDSVDEGQFF.